This T cell receptor (beta chain) was identified during a study of blood T cell repertoires in COVID-19. Study at large: T cells, B-cell-depleted T cells, or PBMCs provided the cDNA or gDNA that served as material.

The CDR3 spans 14 residues. Germline V gene data show CDR1 as MDHEN and CDR2 as SYDVKM. Deletions cut 3 bases from V and 4 bases from J, with 12 bases between. Assay: immunoSEQ multiplex PCR; the TCRdb copy retains only in-frame clones and omits some. The sample shows about 280,000 clones, 89% of them seen only once. The genes are TRBV28 and TRBJ1-1; D uncertain. Sequenced input: peripheral blood. This sequence originates from a woman younger than 45 with COVID-19, enrolled during active disease. The CDR3 DNA reads as TGTGCCAGCAGTTTGCGGGGATCGGGCACTGAAGCTTTCTTT. Protein: CASSLRGSGTEAFF.